This note documents a single T cell receptor (beta chain) sequence. This record comes from a study of shared clonotypes between healthy human individuals. Profiled with immunoSEQ multiplex PCR; TCRdb holds only in-frame clones, not every one. The sample consists of approximately 500,000 clones, about 96% of them appearing once. Sequencing input: naive CD4+ T cells sorted from blood. Subset in this sample: CD45RA+ positively selected. The sequence derives from a woman aged 25 to 45 in good health.

CDR3 sequence reads: CASSIGEAYEQYF. CDR3 coding DNA: TGTGCCAGTAGTATAGGAGAAGCTTACGAGCAGTACTTC. The J gene is TRBJ2-7, the V gene TRBV19, with no clear D. Germline lookup yields CDR1 LNHDA and CDR2 SQIVND (reference sequence). Trimming shortened V by 1 base and J by 4 bases, and 8 bases separated the two germline ends. This CDR3 spans 13 amino acids.